Shown below are 16 T cell receptor beta chains from a single sample sequenced in a study of T cell changes during pregnancy in multiple sclerosis. Only in-frame clones appear in the TCRdb table, and some are missing; sequencing was by immunoSEQ multiplex PCR. The repertoire has 40,000 to 45,000 clones, roughly 85% of them found once; the top ten carry roughly 0.9%. Sequences were derived from CD4+ T cells from peripheral blood mononuclear cells, sampled after pregnancy. These receptors were taken from a female donor with multiple sclerosis, enrolled in a pregnancy study.

This clone was detected only once. The V and J genes are TRBV5-1 and TRBJ1-4; D is possibly TRBD1 (5 bases). This CDR3 spans 16 amino acids. Between the trimmed V and J ends, which lost 4 bases and 0 bases, there was a span of 13 bases. CDR1 is SGHRS and CDR2 is YFSETQ in the germline V gene. The CDR3 nucleotides read TGCGCCAGCAGCCTTCGACAGCTTGCAACTAATGAAAAACTGTTTTTT. It is translated as CASSLRQLATNEKLFF. The variable domain in full, with the rest retrieved from reference TRBV5-1 and TRBJ1-4, is KAGVTQTPRYLIKTRGQQVTLSCSPISGHRSVSWYQQTPGQGLQFLFEYFSETQRNKGNFPGRFSGRQFSNSRSEMNVSTLELGDSALYLCASSLRQLATNEKLFFGSGTQLSVL.

Note on this clone: This same CDR3 is encoded by further DNA sequences in the sample. This chain links TRBV7-3 with TRBJ1-1; D may be TRBD1 (5 bases). The CDR3 length is 14 residues. Germline V CDR1 and CDR2: SGHTA, FQGTGA. Deletions cut 0 bases from V and 1 base from J, with 6 bases between. Here the CDR3 reads CASSLTGGNTEAFF. Written as DNA, the CDR3 is TGTGCCAGCAGCTTAACGGGGGGGAACACTGAAGCTTTCTTT.

This clone was counted once. J is TRBJ1-2 and V is TRBV5-5; TRBD1 matches at 9 bases. With 3 bases clipped from V and 8 bases from J, the junction kept 8 bases outside the gene matches. Germline V gene data show CDR1 as SGHKS and CDR2 as YYEKEE (reference sequence). The CDR3 has 14 residues. The CDR3 spells CASSSTGGALGYTF. The CDR3 DNA is TGTGCCAGCAGCTCCACAGGGGGCGCTTTAGGCTACACCTTC.

This clone was seen a few times. The chain combines TRBV30 with TRBJ1-2; the D gene is possibly TRBD1 (5 bases). The CDR3 contains 14 residues. Germline CDR1 is GTSNPN and CDR2 is SVGIG (reference sequence). V shed 0 bases and J shed 4 bases, with 12 bases lying between them. CDR3 in amino acids: CAWSVKGYGYGYTF. The CDR3 bases are TGTGCCTGGAGTGTAAAGGGGTACGGCTATGGCTACACCTTC.

The genes are TRBV9 and TRBJ2-7, with TRBD2 matching 7 bases. The CDR3 is made up of 16 amino acids. Unmatched junction bases numbered 8, after V lost 0 bases and J lost 2 bases. Germline V lookup: CDR1 SGDLS, CDR2 YYNGEE. The chain's CDR3 is CASSVGLAGDPYEQYF. The DNA of the CDR3 is TGTGCCAGCAGCGTAGGATTGGCGGGGGATCCCTACGAGCAGTACTTC.

The V call is TRBV7-6, the J call TRBJ1-1, with 10 bases matching TRBD1. The V gene's germline CDR1 is SGHVS and CDR2 FNYEAQ. This CDR3 has 17 amino acids. Trimming at V came to 0 bases and at J to 4 bases, leaving 8 bases not matched to a gene. This CDR3 is CASSLASGQGYATEAFF. The CDR3 DNA is TGTGCCAGCAGCTTAGCGTCGGGACAGGGGTATGCCACTGAAGCTTTCTTT.

This sequence joins TRBV6-6 and TRBJ1-3, with TRBD1 as a possible D gene (5 bases). CDR1 MNHNY and CDR2 SVGAGI come from the germline V gene (reference sequence). V dropped 8 bases and J dropped 2 bases, with 7 bases sitting between them. The CDR3 spans 12 residues. CDR3 coding DNA: TGTGCCAGCCGGGGGGCTGGAAACACCATATATTTT. Protein sequence: CASRGAGNTIYF.

The chain combines TRBV7-8 with TRBJ2-1, with 14 positions matching TRBD2. V shed 5 bases and J 5 bases; nucleotides not matched to a gene: 5. From germline, CDR1 is SGHVS and CDR2 FQNEAQ. The CDR3 covers 16 residues. In DNA, the CDR3 is TGTGCCAGCAGCAGACGGACTAGCGGGGGGCACAATGAGCAGTTCTTC. This codes for CASSRRTSGGHNEQFF.

This chain links TRBV25-1 with TRBJ2-5; perhaps TRBD2 as D (5 bases). Trimming took 4 bases from V and 7 from J, leaving 16 bases between them. The CDR3 covers 14 residues. The germline gives CDR1 MGHDK, CDR2 SYGVNS. The CDR3 is CASSGSGNLRTQYF. Written as DNA, the CDR3 is TGTGCCAGCAGTGGATCCGGGAATCTCAGGACCCAGTACTTC.

J is TRBJ2-7 and V is TRBV2; 7 positions agree with TRBD1. This CDR3 is built from 12 residues. V trimming: 8 bases; J trimming: 3 bases; junction bases outside the gene matches: 4. The germline gives CDR1 SNHLY, CDR2 FYNNEI. CDR3 loop: CASQGVGYEQYF. The CDR3 nucleotides read TGTGCCAGCCAGGGGGTCGGCTACGAGCAGTACTTC.

The chain uses TRBV7-2 and TRBJ2-2, with D possibly matching TRBD2 (5 bases). The CDR3 consists of 14 residues. CDR1 and CDR2 (germline): SGHTA, FQGNSA. Between the trimmed V and J ends, which lost 0 bases and 7 bases, there was a span of 9 bases. CDR3 sequence reads: CASSLAGGGGELFF. The CDR3 coding sequence is TGTGCCAGCAGCTTAGCGGGTGGAGGCGGGGAGCTGTTTTTT.

J is TRBJ1-2 and V is TRBV2; the D gene is possibly TRBD1 (5 bases). Germline V gene sequence: CDR1 SNHLY, CDR2 FYNNEI. The CDR3 consists of 12 residues. V gave up 3 bases and J gave up 5 bases, with 7 bases separating them. Here the CDR3 DNA reads TGTGCCAGCAGTGACACAGGATATGGCTACACCTTC. Translation gives CASSDTGYGYTF. Together with reference TRBV2 and TRBJ1-2, the CDR3 gives the full variable domain: EPEVTQTPSHQVTQMGQEVILRCVPISNHLYFYWYRQILGQKVEFLVSFYNNEISEKSEIFDDQFSVERPDGSNFTLKIRSTKLEDSAMYFCASSDTGYGYTFGSGTRLTVV.

This clone has just one count. The V call is TRBV7-2, the J call TRBJ2-5; TRBD2 matches 12 bases. The junction had 5 bases not matched to a gene; V was cut back by 3 bases and J by 0 bases. CDR1 and CDR2 from the germline V gene are SGHTA and FQGNSA. CDR3 length: 17 amino acids. DNA of the CDR3: TGTGCCAGCAGCTTTACTAGCGGGGGGAAGTACCAAGAGACCCAGTACTTC. It yields the protein CASSFTSGGKYQETQYF.

The rearrangement links TRBV7-8 to TRBJ1-1; TRBD1 matches 10 bases. The CDR3 length is 16 residues. Germline lookup yields CDR1 SGHVS and CDR2 FQNEAQ. The V gene end was trimmed by 2 bases and the J gene end by 5 bases; junction bases not matched to a gene: 8. The chain's CDR3 is CASSLSLGQGITEAFF. The DNA of the CDR3 is TGTGCCAGCAGCTTATCTTTGGGACAGGGGATAACTGAAGCTTTCTTT.

V usage is TRBV29-1 and J usage is TRBJ1-1; TRBD1 matches at 9 bases. The trim removed 6 bases at V and 3 bases at J, leaving 5 bases unmatched. From germline, CDR1 is SQVTM and CDR2 ANQGSEA. The CDR3 has 13 amino acids. CDR3 region: CSVRQGGDTEAFF. CDR3 in DNA: TGCAGCGTACGACAGGGGGGCGACACTGAAGCTTTCTTT.

The gene calls are TRBV5-6 and TRBJ2-7; 8 bases line up with TRBD1. Germline CDR1 reads SGHDT; CDR2 reads YYEEEE. The length of the CDR3 is 13 residues. Trimming removed 4 bases from V and 2 bases from J; junction bases left unmatched: 2. This CDR3 reads CASSRTGPYEQYF. The CDR3 bases are TGTGCCAGCAGCAGGACAGGGCCCTACGAGCAGTACTTC.